Listed below are T cell receptor beta chains from one sample, sequenced in a study of shared clonotypes between healthy human individuals. TCRdb keeps only in-frame clones here, not all; method: immunoSEQ multiplex PCR. The sample shows about 550,000 clones, about 95% of them seen only once. What was sequenced was naive CD8+ T cells sorted from blood. The receptors here all came from a woman in her 30s in good health. Each CDR3 is given with its conserved first and last residue. The D gene is left open where the match is weak. Not all rows give a size; the values are once, few, many and, for expanded clones, a class.

>TRBJ2-3|-|once|TRBV2
CASRDTDTQYF
TGTGCCAGCCGAGACACAGATACGCAGTATTTT
>TRBJ1-5|-|-|TRBV28
CASLQSNQPQHF
TGTGCCAGCCTACAAAGTAATCAGCCCCAGCATTTT
>TRBJ2-7|-|-|TRBV5-1
CASSLGGRAYEQYF
TGCGCCAGCAGCTTGGGGGGGCGAGCCTACGAGCAGTACTTC
>TRBJ1-1|-|-|TRBV6-5
CASSPGVEAFF
TGTGCCAGCAGCCCTGGGGTTGAAGCTTTCTTT
>TRBJ2-3|-|-|TRBV4-1
CASSPPRADTQYF
TGCGCCAGCAGCCCACCTAGGGCAGATACGCAGTATTTT
>TRBJ2-2|TRBD2|few|TRBV5-4
CASSGLAGTGELFF
TGTGCCAGCAGCGGACTAGCGGGAACCGGGGAGCTGTTTTTT
>TRBJ2-3|-|once|TRBV10-3
CAISAGNTDTQYF
TGTGCCATCAGTGCAGGTAACACAGATACGCAGTATTTT
>TRBJ2-7|TRBD1|-|TRBV19
CASSTGQGAYEQYF
TGTGCCAGTAGTACCGGACAGGGAGCCTACGAGCAGTACTTC
>TRBJ1-1|TRBD1|-|TRBV5-1
CASSLGQGFTEAFF
TGCGCCAGCAGCTTGGGACAGGGGTTCACTGAAGCTTTCTTT
>TRBJ2-5|-|-|TRBV11-2
CASSLAVDAGETQYF
TGTGCCAGCAGCTTAGCGGTCGATGCCGGTGAGACCCAGTACTTC
>TRBJ1-1|-|-|TRBV7-8
CASSVTGGYSEAFF
TGTGCCAGCAGCGTCACCGGGGGTTACTCTGAAGCTTTCTTT
>TRBJ2-2|-|-|TRBV7-9
CASSRDSWGTGELFF
TGTGCCAGCAGCCGGGACTCCTGGGGCACCGGGGAGCTGTTTTTT
>TRBJ1-5|-|-|TRBV10-3
CATTDPGNQPQHF
TGTGCCACCACGGACCCTGGGAATCAGCCCCAGCATTTT
>TRBJ1-4|-|-|TRBV7-9
CASSSSLGVEKLFF
TGTGCCAGCAGCTCCTCCCTGGGGGTTGAAAAACTGTTTTTT
>TRBJ1-2|-|once|TRBV10-3
CAISEASGFTEGFYGYTF
TGTGCCATCAGTGAGGCGTCCGGTTTCACAGAGGGTTTCTATGGCTACACCTTC
>TRBJ2-7|-|-|TRBV10-3
CAISVGVEQYF
TGTGCCATCAGTGTAGGGGTCGAGCAGTACTTC
>TRBJ1-5|-|-|TRBV28
CASSLLFQGSNQPQHF
TGTGCCAGCAGTTTATTGTTCCAAGGGAGCAATCAGCCCCAGCATTTT
>TRBJ2-7|-|-|TRBV5-6
CASSLSWAHEQYF
TGTGCCAGCAGCTTGTCGTGGGCCCACGAGCAGTACTTC
>TRBJ2-7|-|-|TRBV5-4
CASSSEHEQYF
TGTGCCAGCAGCTCTGAACACGAGCAGTACTTC
>TRBJ2-7|TRBD2|-|TRBV4-2
CASSQATSGRELVSYEQYF
TGTGCCAGCAGCCAAGCCACTAGCGGGAGAGAACTCGTCTCCTACGAGCAGTACTTC
>TRBJ2-7|-|-|TRBV6-5
CASSYEDEQYF
TGTGCCAGCAGTTACGAAGACGAGCAGTACTTC
>TRBJ2-5|TRBD1|-|TRBV6-5
CASSPWTGGGETQYF
TGTGCCAGCAGCCCTTGGACAGGGGGAGGAGAGACCCAGTACTTC
>TRBJ2-7|TRBD1|-|TRBV7-2
CASSDRGRDEQYF
TGTGCCAGCAGTGACAGGGGGCGCGACGAGCAGTACTTC
>TRBJ2-7|TRBD2|-|TRBV7-9
CASSFSGSSYEQYF
TGTGCCAGCAGCTTCAGCGGGAGCTCCTACGAGCAGTACTTC
>TRBJ1-2|-|-|TRBV2
CAGTDGYTF
TGTGCCGGGACCGACGGCTACACCTTC
>TRBJ1-1|TRBD1|-|TRBV4-1
CASSPPPGQKNTEAFF
TGCGCCAGCAGCCCACCCCCGGGACAGAAGAACACTGAAGCTTTCTTT
>TRBJ2-2|-|-|TRBV11-2
CASSLLLHGELFF
TGTGCCAGCAGCTTATTACTTCACGGGGAGCTGTTTTTT
>TRBJ2-2|TRBD1|-|TRBV23-1
CASSHPGQWHTGELFF
TGCGCCAGCAGTCATCCGGGACAGTGGCACACCGGGGAGCTGTTTTTT
>TRBJ2-1|-|-|TRBV27
CASSVSSRNNEQFF
TGTGCCAGCAGTGTTAGCAGCAGGAACAATGAGCAGTTCTTC
>TRBJ1-2|-|-|TRBV11-2
CASSLARGINYGYTF
TGTGCCAGCAGCTTAGCTAGGGGCATAAACTATGGCTACACCTTC
>TRBJ2-2|TRBD1|-|TRBV27
CASSTGQGYTGELFF
TGTGCCAGCAGCACGGGACAGGGGTACACCGGGGAGCTGTTTTTT
>TRBJ1-2|TRBD1|-|TRBV5-1
CASSWGQGDSYGYTF
TGCGCCAGCAGCTGGGGACAGGGTGATAGCTATGGCTACACCTTC
>TRBJ2-5|-|-|TRBV10-1
CASASDRDSTQYF
TGCGCCAGCGCGAGTGACAGGGACTCGACCCAGTACTTC
>TRBJ2-3|-|-|TRBV19
CASSILYMDTQYF
TGTGCCAGTAGTATTTTGTACATGGATACGCAGTATTTT
>TRBJ1-1|-|-|TRBV13
CASSGRGDTEAFF
TGTGCCAGCAGCGGACGGGGGGACACTGAAGCTTTCTTT
>TRBJ2-2|-|-|TRBV7-8
CASSLGGGAGELFF
TGTGCCAGCAGCCTAGGAGGGGGAGCCGGGGAGCTGTTTTTT
>TRBJ2-1|TRBD1|-|TRBV27
CATTQGATYNEQFF
TGTGCCACCACACAGGGGGCCACCTACAATGAGCAGTTCTTC
>TRBJ1-1|-|-|TRBV2
CARRRDGLNTEAFF
TGTGCCAGGCGGAGGGACGGGCTGAACACTGAAGCTTTCTTT
>TRBJ2-3|TRBD2|-|TRBV7-6
CASSGRGGTRSTDTQYF
TGTGCCAGCAGCGGACGTGGGGGGACTAGAAGCACAGATACGCAGTATTTT
>TRBJ2-2|-|-|TRBV29-1
CSVLGTGPAGELFF
TGCAGCGTCTTGGGTACAGGCCCAGCCGGGGAGCTGTTTTTT
>TRBJ2-2|-|-|TRBV27
CASSLSRTGGELFF
TGTGCCAGCAGTTTATCTCGAACGGGCGGGGAGCTGTTTTTT
>TRBJ2-7|TRBD1|-|TRBV6-5
CASSKTGAHPGEYF
TGTGCCAGCAGTAAGACAGGGGCTCACCCTGGCGAGTACTTC
>TRBJ2-2|-|once|TRBV13
CASSLGVGMTISGELFF
TGTGCCAGCAGCTTAGGTGTCGGGATGACGATCTCCGGGGAGCTGTTTTTT
>TRBJ2-7|TRBD2|-|TRBV6-5
CASSYGTSGRSEQYF
TGTGCCAGCAGTTACGGGACTAGCGGGAGATCCGAGCAGTACTTC
>TRBJ1-1|TRBD1|once|TRBV10-2
CAAGQGWNTEAFF
TGCGCCGCGGGACAGGGGTGGAACACTGAAGCTTTCTTT
>TRBJ2-2|-|-|TRBV11-2
CASSLDPVGRTGELFF
TGTGCCAGCAGCTTAGATCCAGTGGGCCGCACCGGGGAGCTGTTTTTT
>TRBJ1-2|-|-|TRBV27
CASSFGGDYGYTF
TGTGCCAGCAGTTTTGGGGGGGACTATGGCTACACCTTC
>TRBJ2-7|TRBD1|-|TRBV11-2
CASSFGQGSYEQYF
TGTGCCAGCAGCTTTGGACAGGGCTCCTACGAGCAGTACTTC
>TRBJ1-1|-|-|TRBV6-5
CASSTSAGDTEAFF
TGTGCCAGCAGTACCTCTGCAGGGGACACTGAAGCTTTCTTT
>TRBJ2-1|-|-|TRBV29-1
CSVGGTEQFF
TGCAGCGTTGGAGGGACAGAGCAGTTCTTC